This TCR beta chain was recovered during a study of blood T cell repertoires in COVID-19. Study in general: Sources were T cells, B-cell-depleted T cells, or PBMCs; the material itself was cDNA or gDNA.

Sequencing was performed with immunoSEQ multiplex PCR; in TCRdb, only in-frame clones are kept and a portion is missing. This table holds 150,000 to 200,000 clones, approximately 80% found once. This TCR was sampled from a man aged 55 to 70 with acute or convalescent COVID-19. The material sequenced was peripheral blood.

The chain's CDR3 is CASSQTGRSPLHF. The CDR3 DNA reads TGCGCCAGCAGCCAAACAGGTCGATCACCCCTCCACTTT. The chain carries TRBV4-1 and TRBJ1-6, with D perhaps TRBD1 (5 bases). Germline CDR1 MGHRA, CDR2 YSYEKL. The CDR3 runs 13 residues. V gave up 2 bases and J gave up 10 bases, with 9 bases separating them.